Presented here are 10 T cell receptor beta chains from one specimen sequenced in a study of shared clonotypes between healthy human individuals. The method was immunoSEQ multiplex PCR; TCRdb's version includes in-frame clones alone and lacks a portion of them. The data hold about 480,000 clones, with around 79% observed a single time. Sequences were obtained from PBMCs. These receptors originate from a woman aged 40 to 50 in good health. Some clones in this sample may be carry-over from other donors' samples.

V gene TRBV11-2 combines with J gene TRBJ1-6; no clear D. V was pared by 1 base and J by 0 bases, with 7 bases between. The CDR3 has 16 amino acids. CDR1 SGHAT and CDR2 FQNNGV come from the germline V gene. The CDR3: CASSLGPSSYNSPLHF. The CDR3 DNA is TGTGCCAGCAGCTTAGGTCCAAGCTCCTATAATTCACCCCTCCACTTT.

This clone came up once. The gene calls are TRBV30 and TRBJ2-3; D not certain. The length of the CDR3 is 12 residues. The germline gives CDR1 GTSNPN, CDR2 SVGIG (reference sequence). V gave up 3 bases and J gave up 6 bases, with 10 bases separating them. The CDR3 spells CAWRADHDTQYF. CDR3 in DNA: TGTGCCTGGAGAGCTGATCATGATACGCAGTATTTT.

CDR3 nucleotide sequence: TGTGCCAGTACCCCCGGGACGACCAGGGAGACCCAGTACTTC. It specifies CASTPGTTRETQYF. The rearrangement joins TRBV18 to TRBJ2-5; the D gene could be TRBD1 or TRBD2 (5 bases each). Trimming removed 9 bases at V and 5 bases at J, with 19 bases between. Per the germline V gene, CDR1 is KGHSH and CDR2 is LQKENI. CDR3 length equals 14 residues.

The V gene is TRBV6-5, the J gene TRBJ2-3; no clear D gene. CDR1 is MNHEY, CDR2 SVGAGI, per germline. This CDR3 has 14 residues. V was trimmed by 6 bases and J by 0 bases, leaving 10 bases between them. CDR3 DNA: TGTGCCAGCAGGCCACAGAGTAGCACAGATACGCAGTATTTT. Translated, it gives CASRPQSSTDTQYF.

Ten or more counts support this clone. The CDR3 region has the DNA TGCGCCAGCAGGAGCGGGAGGGGGTACAATGAGCAGTTCTTC. It yields the protein CASRSGRGYNEQFF. The chain is built from TRBV10-2 and TRBJ2-1; 10 nucleotides line up with TRBD2. Trimming removed 6 bases from V and 4 bases from J; junction bases left unmatched: 3. The CDR3 has 14 amino acids. The germline CDR1 and CDR2 sequences are WSHSY and SAAADI.

This clone was seen a handful of times. V gene TRBV7-9 combines with J gene TRBJ1-1; D might be TRBD1 (5 bases). The CDR3 runs 14 residues. CDR1 and CDR2 from the germline V gene are SEHNR and FQNEAQ (reference sequence). The V end was cut by 0 bases, the J end by 4 bases, with 9 bases between. For the CDR3, the DNA is TGTGCCAGCAGCTTAGCGCAGGGAGGCACTGAAGCTTTCTTT. Translation: CASSLAQGGTEAFF.

This chain uses TRBV4-3 with TRBJ2-1; 14 nucleotides line up with TRBD2. V trimming: 3 bases; J trimming: 7 bases; junction bases outside the gene matches: 8. CDR1 LGHNA and CDR2 YSLEER come from the germline V gene. There are 17 residues in the CDR3. The CDR3 DNA sequence: TGCGCCAGCAGCCAGCCCGGGGGGACTAGCGGGAGTAATGAGCAGTTCTTC. It is translated as CASSQPGGTSGSNEQFF.

V is TRBV21-1 and J is TRBJ1-2; the table's D call, TRBD1, has no DNA check behind it. TRBV21-1 constitutes a pseudogene. This CDR3 region has 15 residues. Written as DNA, the CDR3 is TGTGCCAGCAGCAAAGGTTCGAACAGGGGTGGTGGCTACACCTTC. Translation gives CASSKGSNRGGGYTF.

This clone appeared a few times. The rearrangement joins TRBV7-2 to TRBJ1-5; maybe TRBD1 (5 bases). The CDR3 covers 16 residues. Germline V gene sequence: CDR1 SGHTA, CDR2 FQGNSA. Trimming pared 1 base from V and 3 bases from J, leaving 13 bases between. The CDR3 nucleotides are TGTGCCAGCAGCTTAGTGTACGGGGCCGACAATCAGCCCCAGCATTTT. Translating gives CASSLVYGADNQPQHF.

The chain joins TRBV29-1 to TRBJ1-4; possible D gene TRBD1, 5 bases. V was shortened by 4 bases and J by 7 bases, with 10 bases between the two germline ends. From germline, CDR1 is SQVTM and CDR2 ANQGSEA. There are 12 residues in the CDR3. DNA of the CDR3: TGCAGCGTTGGGCAGGGAGGTGAAAAACTGTTTTTT. Amino acids: CSVGQGGEKLFF.